The 19 T cell receptor beta chains below all came from one sample that was sequenced in a study of human thymus T cells. Method: immunoSEQ multiplex PCR; TCRdb's copy keeps in-frame clones and lacks some. This sample yields 40,000 to 45,000 clones, of which about 94% are seen a single time; more than 0.1% belongs to the top ten. Sequences were obtained from blood. The origin of the receptors is a boy younger than two with a congenital heart defect but otherwise immunologically healthy.

The chain joins TRBV5-6 to TRBJ1-2; no firm D call. The germline V gene has CDR1 SGHDT and CDR2 YYEEEE. CDR3 size: 13 residues. V lost 4 bases, J lost 7 bases, and 14 bases lay in between. The CDR3 coding sequence is TGTGCCAGCAGCGTGACCCATTCGAGTGGCTACACCTTC. It encodes CASSVTHSSGYTF.

This clone was picked up a small number of times. This rearrangement joins TRBV5-4 to TRBJ1-1; the D is unclear. The CDR3 extends over 14 amino acids. Between the trimmed V and J ends, which lost 4 bases and 4 bases, there was a span of 14 bases. Germline-derived CDR1 and CDR2 are SGHNT and YYREEE (reference sequence). CDR3 coding DNA: TGTGCCAGCAGCGCTGGCGGGAGGCCCACTGAAGCTTTCTTT. This encodes CASSAGGRPTEAFF. The full variable domain, its missing parts supplied by reference TRBV5-4 and TRBJ1-1, is ETGVTQSPTHLIKTRGQQVTLRCSSQSGHNTVSWYQQALGQGPQFIFQYYREEENGRGNFPPRFSGLQFPNYSSELNVNALELDDSALYLCASSAGGRPTEAFFGQGTRLTVV.

The V and J genes are TRBV11-2 and TRBJ1-1, with TRBD1 matching 7 bases. There are 15 residues in the CDR3. Germline loops: CDR1 SGHAT, CDR2 FQNNGV. The V and J ends lost 0 bases and 0 bases, in that order; junction bases with no gene match: 1. CDR3 protein: CASSLEGGMNTEAFF. The CDR3 nucleotides read TGTGCCAGCAGCTTAGAAGGGGGCATGAACACTGAAGCTTTCTTT.

This chain joins TRBV10-2 and TRBJ1-4; D ambiguous. Trimming cost V 10 bases and J 0 bases, with 6 bases left between them. Germline assignment: CDR1 WSHSY and CDR2 SAAADI. CDR3 length: 12 residues. The CDR3 is CATLATNEKLFF. The CDR3 nucleotides read TGCGCCACCCTTGCAACTAATGAAAAACTGTTTTTT.

This chain connects TRBV4-3 to TRBJ2-5; 7 nucleotides line up with TRBD2. Per the germline V gene, CDR1 is LGHNA and CDR2 is YSLEER. The CDR3 contains 16 residues. The trim removed 0 bases at V and 2 bases at J, leaving 6 bases unmatched. The CDR3 sequence is CASSQDLAAGQETQYF. DNA of the CDR3: TGCGCCAGCAGCCAAGATTTAGCAGCGGGACAAGAGACCCAGTACTTC.

The chain couples TRBV2 to TRBJ2-7, with D possibly being TRBD1 or TRBD2 (5 bases each). Germline CDR1 and CDR2: SNHLY and FYNNEI. Trimming removed 7 bases at V and 4 bases at J, with 14 bases between. The CDR3 totals 13 residues. CDR3 nucleotides: TGTGCCAGCATCCGGGGCAGGGAATACGAGCAGTACTTC. This translates into CASIRGREYEQYF.

This chain connects TRBV4-2 to TRBJ1-1; D is possibly TRBD1 (5 bases). This CDR3 spans 12 amino acids. Germline V gene lookup returns CDR1 LGHNA and CDR2 YNFKEQ. V was pared by 3 bases and J by 3 bases, with 5 bases between. CDR3 loop: CASSQGDTEAFF. In DNA, the CDR3 is TGTGCCAGCAGCCAGGGGGACACTGAAGCTTTCTTT.

This chain links TRBV7-2 with TRBJ1-6; no definite D call. CDR3 length: 14 amino acids. CDR1 and CDR2 from the germline V gene are SGHTA and FQGNSA. The germline V and J ends were trimmed by 4 bases and 5 bases, with 9 bases remaining between them. As DNA, the CDR3 is TGTGCCAGCAGCTCGAATATGGATAATTCACCCCTCCACTTT. Translating it yields CASSSNMDNSPLHF.

The CDR3, as DNA: TGTGCCAGCAGTTACTCGCCAGGGGCTAACTATGGCTACACCTTC. It yields the protein CASSYSPGANYGYTF. The rearrangement joins TRBV6-5 to TRBJ1-2; D possibly corresponds to TRBD1 (6 bases). CDR3 length equals 15 residues. Germline-derived CDR1 and CDR2 are MNHEY and SVGAGI. Trimming removed 0 bases from V and 0 bases from J, with 8 bases in between.

This chain connects TRBV28 to TRBJ2-1; D call uncertain. Germline loops: CDR1 MDHEN, CDR2 SYDVKM. This CDR3 has 14 amino acids. V dropped 3 bases and J dropped 7 bases, with 13 bases sitting between them. The CDR3 protein is CASSLSSLLNEQFF. CDR3 nucleotides: TGTGCCAGCAGTTTGAGTAGTCTATTGAATGAGCAGTTCTTC.

Turning to this clone: In the same sample, other DNA sequences code for this CDR3. This chain connects TRBV11-3 to TRBJ1-1; D is possibly TRBD1 (5 bases). The CDR3 loop spans 13 amino acids. The V gene's germline CDR1 is SGHNT and CDR2 YENEEA. Trimming left V 5 bases short and J 1 base short, with 8 bases between. The CDR3 protein is CASSLDRNTEAFF. The CDR3 nucleotides are TGTGCCAGCAGCCTCGACAGGAACACTGAAGCTTTCTTT.

The chain couples TRBV7-2 to TRBJ2-2, with D perhaps matching TRBD1 or TRBD2 (6 bases each). Trimming removed 7 bases at V and 3 bases at J, with 15 bases between. This CDR3 spans 15 amino acids. Germline V lookup: CDR1 SGHTA, CDR2 FQGNSA. Here the CDR3 DNA reads TGTGCCAGCACCTTCAGAAGGGGGGACACCGGGGAGCTGTTTTTT. It specifies CASTFRRGDTGELFF.

The chain recombines TRBV7-2 with TRBJ2-7, with a possible D match to TRBD2 (6 bases). The germline V gene encodes CDR1 SGHTA and CDR2 FQGNSA. The CDR3 length is 15 residues. The V gene lost 2 bases and the J gene lost 0 bases, with 11 bases spanning the gap. CDR3 sequence (DNA): TGTGCCAGCAGCTTAATTCAGGGAGGCTCCTACGAGCAGTACTTC. Its protein product is CASSLIQGGSYEQYF.

V usage is TRBV18 and J usage is TRBJ2-3, with a weak D call TRBD1 (5 bases). Germline V gene data show CDR1 as KGHSH and CDR2 as LQKENI. CDR3 length: 13 residues. V dropped 6 bases and J dropped 2 bases, with 9 bases sitting between them. The CDR3 bases are TGTGCCAGCTCGAGACAGATCACAGATACGCAGTATTTT. Encoded protein: CASSRQITDTQYF.

The chain uses TRBV5-1 and TRBJ1-2, with D tentatively TRBD1 (6 bases). V shed 0 bases and J shed 2 bases, with 11 bases lying between them. This CDR3 is 15 amino acids long. In germline, CDR1 is SGHRS, CDR2 YFSETQ. The CDR3, as DNA: TGCGCCAGCAGCTTGGGACAGGTGCGAAACTATGGCTACACCTTC. Translated, it gives CASSLGQVRNYGYTF.

The chain's CDR3 is CASSTLAGQETQYF. The CDR3 DNA reads TGTGCCAGCAGCACCCTAGCGGGGCAAGAGACCCAGTACTTC. The rearrangement links TRBV9 to TRBJ2-5; the match to TRBD2 covers 9 bases. Germline assignment: CDR1 SGDLS and CDR2 YYNGEE. CDR3 length equals 14 residues. V trimming: 4 bases; J trimming: 2 bases; junction bases outside the gene matches: 3.

The chain recombines TRBV28 with TRBJ1-6; D may be TRBD1 (5 bases). The germline V and J ends were trimmed by 1 base and 0 bases, with 10 bases remaining between them. The CDR3 length is 17 residues. From germline, CDR1 is MDHEN and CDR2 SYDVKM. The CDR3 sequence is CASSLSPGSSYNSPLHF. The CDR3 DNA reads TGTGCCAGCAGTTTATCCCCAGGGAGCTCCTATAATTCACCCCTCCACTTT.

The chain combines TRBV4-1 with TRBJ1-6, with 9 bases identical to TRBD1. The CDR3 has 15 residues. Germline lookup yields CDR1 MGHRA and CDR2 YSYEKL. Trimming removed 4 bases from V and 6 bases from J; junction bases left unmatched: 4. The CDR3 is CASSPRQGGNSPLHF. CDR3 nucleotide sequence: TGCGCCAGCAGCCCCAGACAGGGGGGTAATTCACCCCTCCACTTT.

CDR3 sequence: CASSSGRGSTDTQYF. Here the CDR3 DNA reads TGTGCCAGCAGCTCGGGGCGGGGGTCAACAGATACGCAGTATTTT. The V and J genes are TRBV7-9 and TRBJ2-3, with TRBD2 matching over 7 bases. Unmatched junction bases numbered 7, after V lost 4 bases and J lost 3 bases. Germline assignment: CDR1 SEHNR and CDR2 FQNEAQ (reference sequence). The CDR3 length is 15 residues.